The clone carrying this T cell receptor (beta chain) has a handful of counts. Its antigen is unknown. The data were produced by immunoSEQ multiplex PCR, yet TCRdb's version contains in-frame clones alone and is incomplete. The table lists 65,000 to 90,000 clones, approximately 90% of them singletons. The data originate from a study of graft-versus-host responses after intestinal transplantation. In the study overall: Each patient got anti-thymocyte globulin induction, then tacrolimus and steroids for about 3 years.

Notes on the study in general: Recipient bone marrow held GvH clones, some seen earlier in ileum or blood.

The sequencing here drew on unstimulated CD8+ T cells sorted from spleen or lymph node cells, taken before transplant. The clonotype comes from a human donor who was the organ donor for an intestinal transplant.

The CDR3 nucleotides read TGTGCCAGCAGTATCCGGACAGGGGCTGGCGAGCAGTACTTC. As protein: CASSIRTGAGEQYF. V gene TRBV2 combines with J gene TRBJ2-7; TRBD1 matches 9 bases. From germline, CDR1 is SNHLY and CDR2 FYNNEI. Trimming removed 5 bases from V and 6 bases from J; junction bases left unmatched: 8. This CDR3 spans 14 amino acids.